This record concerns one T cell receptor (beta chain) sequence. Its antigen target is currently unknown. Within one base of it there is no much larger clone, and no base qualities were kept. The sample originates from a study of regulatory T cells in long-lasting Graves disease (dated by TCRdb to the early 2020s). At the level of the whole study: Patients with newly diagnosed Graves' disease had been on antithyroid drugs for under 3 months. This study used TCR sequencing and RNA sequencing of peripheral blood to compare persistent Graves' disease patients against newly diagnosed Graves' disease patients. The study took place in China and was registered as a clinical trial. TCR sequencing covered around 13 persistent and approximately 20 newly diagnosed Graves' disease patients, around 33 samples in total.

The library was prepared using multiplex PCR. Sequencing relied on an Illumina HiSeq 4000. CDR3 regions were amplified by Arm-PCR with iRepertoire HTBI primers to construct TCR beta libraries. Before sequencing, the PCR products went through gel purification. As for the authors' bioinformatics: Gene usage analysis of CDR3 amino acid clonotypes used the approximately 62 TRBV and about 15 TRBJ segments found across samples. COPE and FqMerger were used to merge the filtered high-quality paired reads into contigs. BLAST was used to align contigs to IMGT TRBV, TRBD and TRBJ reference genes, and CDR3 was defined according to IMGT. Clonotypes above 0.1% frequency were classified as highly expanded clones. Shannon entropy was used to measure repertoire diversity, and the Gini coefficient was used to measure V-J evenness. A clonotype was considered public if more than one individual shared it. Through fastp at Q25 and MiXCR, TCRdb rebuilt clones from the public reads, retaining in-frame beta chains. Rows are unified per CDR3 protein, each entry keeping the most common DNA and genes. The V and J calls were not made by the authors but by TCRdb's processing. The sample has over 350,000 distinct CDR3 sequences on record, approximately 15% of them singletons. Of the sample, more than 15% falls within the top ten clones.

Study-level results and caveats: The study examined only peripheral blood because the primary lesion, thyroid tissue, could not be accessed. Sequencing and analysis were restricted to the TCR beta chain. Lower TCR Shannon entropy and fewer highly expanded clones were observed in persistent Graves' disease patients than in newly diagnosed patients, which suggested clonal expansion. Persistent patients shared more public clonotypes among themselves (around 2,500) than newly diagnosed patients did (more than 850). As a limitation, the authors acknowledged that the small sample size may reduce accuracy.

Interpreted using the paper, the time point label stands for: newly diagnosed GD, antithyroid drugs for less than 3 months. For both TCR sequencing and RNA sequencing, RNA was extracted from PBMCs using TRIzol. The diagnosis of Graves' disease was made according to American Thyroid Association guidelines. Patients for the study were recruited at an endocrinology department in Xi'an, China. Each patient gave 7 to 9.5 milliliters of peripheral blood, collected in an EDTA anticoagulant tube. Ficoll Paque Plus density gradient separation was used to isolate PBMCs, and no additional T cell sorting was done. An Agilent 2100 Bioanalyzer and agarose gel were used to check RNA quality, and a NanoDrop 2000 was used to measure RNA concentration. These data also formed part of another study, on T cells in Graves' hyperthyroidism and ophthalmopathy. The second source states: A patient counted as having stable Graves' hyperthyroidism if no progression to ophthalmopathy occurred over 18 months of follow-up. Hyperthyroidism patients were newly diagnosed, had a disease duration of under 2 months, and were aged 18 to 65 years. Any patient with an uncontrolled infection, another autoimmune disease, pregnancy or lactation was excluded. Diagnoses relied on clinical symptoms, serum thyroxine and TRAb, thyroid ultrasound and orbital computed tomography. The TCR CDR3 was subjected to a first round of RT-PCR using the HTBI primer set and the Qiagen OneStep RT-PCR kit. Most expanded thyroid clonotypes (frequency above 0.001) were also detected in blood, suggesting blood repertoires may reflect thyroid immune responses. A 13 V-J signature model separated ophthalmopathy from stable hyperthyroidism, with about 88% sensitivity and roughly 82% specificity in cross-validation and 80%/75% in testing. In validation, progression to ophthalmopathy was predicted by the model with approximately 67% sensitivity and approximately 78% specificity, a median of roughly 6.4 months before onset. To identify distinguishing TCR V-J signatures, a discovery cohort of some 100 patients was used, comprising some 45 with Graves' ophthalmopathy and approximately 58 with stable Graves' hyperthyroidism. Whether ophthalmopathy could be predicted prospectively was tested in an independent validation cohort made up of about 20 hyperthyroidism patients plus 17 patients who later progressed to ophthalmopathy. The 95 to 100 discovery patients were randomly divided into training and test sets at a 7:3 ratio. In addition, the study compared T-cell repertoires in thyroid tissue and in blood from several Graves' hyperthyroidism patients. Following sampling, methimazole starting at 30 mg daily was given to hyperthyroidism patients, and high-dose intravenous methylprednisolone was given to ophthalmopathy patients. A second multiplex PCR round built the libraries, followed by size selection and purification. Sequencing of the libraries was done on an Illumina HiSeq2000 using paired-end 100 bp reads. SOAPnuke was used to process the raw data, with reads discarded if the reads contained adapters or uncalled bases, had a mean Phred below 15, or lacked an exact constant-primer or identifier match. High-quality paired reads were merged with COPE v1.2.5, and unique nucleotide sequences were defined as clonotypes. MiTCR v1.1 was used to align clonotypes to the IMGT TRBV, TRBD and TRBJ reference segments. The analysis was restricted to V-J combinations with a frequency above 0.0001, which together covered around 99% of the repertoires. The TCS score was defined as F50 (clonal expansion) divided by E x V (chaos), with BLOSUM62-based TCRdist calculated between CDR3 peptides within each V-J. Welch's t-statistics and random forest reduced 500 to 650 V-J features to under 15, which were used in a naive Bayes classifier (R e1071). Sample size was not statistically predetermined, and investigators were not blinded to group allocation. TCR Vbeta CDR3 sequencing of 120 to 150 peripheral blood samples (43 ophthalmopathy, about 74 hyperthyroidism and some 17 progressor patients) is reported in the paper.

The sequencing here drew on peripheral blood mononuclear cells (PBMCs), taken at new diagnosis, from a patient treated with antithyroid drugs. The sequence came from a woman between 45 and 65 years old with Graves disease. Donor details come from another sample of the same person, matched by shared clones.

The DNA reads as follows: TGCGCCAGCAGCTTGCCCCAGGGGGTGTTCACAGATACGCAGTATTTT. Protein translation: CASSLPQGVFTDTQYF. Recombination connected TRBV5-1 to TRBJ2-3, and TRBD1 aligns with 7 junction nucleotides. From V the trimming removes 1 base and from J it removes 2 bases, while the gene matches leave 7 bases of the junction unaccounted for. The CDR1 and CDR2 encoded by the germline V gene are SGHRS and YFSETQ. Spanning cysteine to phenylalanine, the CDR3 consists of 16 amino acids. Only the CDR3 DNA is retained, 48 bases long and in frame from the first base.